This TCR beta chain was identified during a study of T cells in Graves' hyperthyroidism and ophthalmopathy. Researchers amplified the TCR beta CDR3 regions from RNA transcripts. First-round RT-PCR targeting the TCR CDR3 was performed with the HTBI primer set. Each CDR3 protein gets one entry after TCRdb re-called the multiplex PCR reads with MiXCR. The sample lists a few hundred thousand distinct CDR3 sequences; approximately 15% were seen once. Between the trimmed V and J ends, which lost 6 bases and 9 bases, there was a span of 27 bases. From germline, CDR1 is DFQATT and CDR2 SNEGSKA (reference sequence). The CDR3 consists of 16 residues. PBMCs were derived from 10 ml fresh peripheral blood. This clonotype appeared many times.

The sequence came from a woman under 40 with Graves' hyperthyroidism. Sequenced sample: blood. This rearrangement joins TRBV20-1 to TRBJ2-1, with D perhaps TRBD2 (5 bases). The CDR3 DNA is TGCAGTGCCCAGAGTAACACGGGATTGGGCGCCGGTGAGCAGTTCTTC. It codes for CSAQSNTGLGAGEQFF.